This TCR beta chain was recovered during a study of early T cells in non-severe SARS-CoV-2 infection. Across the whole study: With bulk RNA from unsorted whole blood as input, sequencing yielded unpaired chains.

Unique molecular identifiers tagged individual cDNA molecules. A single record per CDR3 protein comes from TCRdb applying MiXCR to the 5' RACE reads. The profile shows around 100,000 distinct CDR3 sequences, roughly 13% of them singletons. Study findings and constraints: Anti-spike CD8 specificities were favored by VDJdb matching, whose results missed private and CD4 specificities.

This clonotype was observed at least ten times. What it binds is unknown. In germline, CDR1 is DFQATT, CDR2 SNEGSKA (reference sequence). The CDR3 totals 13 residues. V was shortened by 0 bases and J by 3 bases, with 8 bases between the two germline ends. This TCR came from an adult who was a healthcare worker with PCR-confirmed SARS-CoV-2 infection or an uninfected control (not recorded which). Sequenced sample: whole blood. The chain links TRBV20-1 to TRBJ1-2; D is unresolved. This CDR3 reads CSARDSVDYGYTF. As DNA, the CDR3 is TGCAGTGCTAGAGATAGTGTAGACTATGGCTACACCTTC.